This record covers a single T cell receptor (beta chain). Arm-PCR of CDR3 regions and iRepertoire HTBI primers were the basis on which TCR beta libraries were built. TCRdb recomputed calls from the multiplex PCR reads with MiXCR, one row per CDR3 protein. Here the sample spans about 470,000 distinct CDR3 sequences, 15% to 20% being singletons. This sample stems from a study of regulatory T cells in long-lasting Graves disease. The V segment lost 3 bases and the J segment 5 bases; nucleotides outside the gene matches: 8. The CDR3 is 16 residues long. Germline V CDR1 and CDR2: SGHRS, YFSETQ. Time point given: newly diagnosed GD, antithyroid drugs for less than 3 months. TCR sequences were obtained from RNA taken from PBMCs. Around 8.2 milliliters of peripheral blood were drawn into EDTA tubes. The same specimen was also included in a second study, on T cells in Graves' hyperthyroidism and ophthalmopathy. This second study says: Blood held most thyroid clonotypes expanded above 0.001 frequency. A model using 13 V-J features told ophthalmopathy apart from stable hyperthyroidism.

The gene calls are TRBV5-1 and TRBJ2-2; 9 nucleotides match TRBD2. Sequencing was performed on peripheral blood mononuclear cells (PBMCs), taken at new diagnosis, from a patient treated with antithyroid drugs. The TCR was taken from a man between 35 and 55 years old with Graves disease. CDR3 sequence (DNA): TGCGCCAGCAGCTATCAGTCTAGCGGGAAAACCGGGGAGCTGTTTTTT. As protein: CASSYQSSGKTGELFF.